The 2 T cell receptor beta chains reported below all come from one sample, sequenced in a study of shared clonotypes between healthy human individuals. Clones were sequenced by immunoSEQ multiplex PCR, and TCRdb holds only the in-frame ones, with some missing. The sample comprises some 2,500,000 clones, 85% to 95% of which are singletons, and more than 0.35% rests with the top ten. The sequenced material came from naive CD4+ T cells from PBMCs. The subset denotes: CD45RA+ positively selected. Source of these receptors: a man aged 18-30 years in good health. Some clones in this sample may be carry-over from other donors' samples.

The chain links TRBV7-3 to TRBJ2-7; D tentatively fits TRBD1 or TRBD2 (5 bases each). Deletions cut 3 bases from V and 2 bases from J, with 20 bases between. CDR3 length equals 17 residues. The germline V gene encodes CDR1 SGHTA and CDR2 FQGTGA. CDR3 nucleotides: TGTGCCAGCAGCTTGGCCTCTAGCCCGAGGGGTACCTACGAGCAGTACTTC. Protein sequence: CASSLASSPRGTYEQYF. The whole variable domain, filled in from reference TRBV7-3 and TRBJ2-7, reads GAGVSQTPSNKVTEKGKYVELRCDPISGHTALYWYRQSLGQGPEFLIYFQGTGAADDSGLPNDRFFAVRPEGSVSTLKIQRTERGDSAVYLCASSLASSPRGTYEQYFGPGTRLTVT.

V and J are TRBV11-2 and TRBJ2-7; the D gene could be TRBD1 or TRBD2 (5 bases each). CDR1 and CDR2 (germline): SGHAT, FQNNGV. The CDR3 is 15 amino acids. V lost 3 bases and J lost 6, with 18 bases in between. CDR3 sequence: CASSFSGTQAAEQYF. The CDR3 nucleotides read TGTGCCAGCAGCTTCTCCGGGACCCAAGCCGCCGAGCAGTACTTC.